The rows below give T cell receptor beta chains drawn from one sample of a study of shared T cell receptors in the human thymus. Profiled with immunoSEQ multiplex PCR; TCRdb holds only in-frame clones, not every one. The sample carries 700,000 or so clones, roughly 85% recorded once. This sample also appeared in a second study, on human thymus T cells.

Sequencing used thymocytes. The origin of the receptors is a girl younger than two with a congenital heart defect. Each CDR3 is given without its conserved first and last residue. Rows give clone size only sometimes, using once, few, many, or a class for an expanded clone.

clone_size	v_call	cdr3_length	j_call	cdr3_aa
NA	TRBV6-1	12	TRBJ1-5	ASILGQLNQPQH
NA	TRBV11-2	13	TRBJ2-2	ASNTGDRGTGELF
NA	TRBV10-3	12	TRBJ2-1	AIREFGQGNEQF
NA	TRBV7-2	15	TRBJ1-5	ASSLSPTGGSNQPQH
NA	TRBV14	12	TRBJ1-6	ASSQGQGSSPLH
NA	TRBV4-1	13	TRBJ1-1	ASSPARGPNTEAF
NA	TRBV4-1	13	TRBJ1-1	ASSQDEDCNTEAF
NA	TRBV7-9	12	TRBJ2-7	ASSLGLESYEQY
NA	TRBV6-1	13	TRBJ2-1	ATSGGRGFYNEQF
NA	TRBV5-1	9	TRBJ2-7	ASRRGYEQY
NA	TRBV29-1	14	TRBJ2-7	SVEDRLQGENYEQY
NA	TRBV5-1	17	TRBJ2-6	ASSLGDRGQFSGANVLT
NA	TRBV5-6	14	TRBJ2-1	ASSLERDAPRVEQF
NA	TRBV5-4	11	TRBJ1-1	ASSWRGNTEAF
NA	TRBV5-4	14	TRBJ2-1	ASSVGTEGLVNEQF
NA	TRBV2	15	TRBJ2-5	ASSEWARGLIQETQY
NA	TRBV5-1	19	TRBJ2-6	ATHDPGGGTGKFAGANVLT
NA	TRBV12-5	13	TRBJ2-5	ASGLVLAFGETQY
NA	TRBV4-3	17	TRBJ1-6	ASSQERKMGSSYNSPLH
NA	TRBV20-1	6	TRBJ1-2	SARDRG
few	TRBV19	14	TRBJ1-5	ASSILGEESNQPQH
NA	TRBV27	12	TRBJ1-5	ASSLRSGDQPQH
NA	TRBV4-3	15	TRBJ1-6	ASSQDRHSPYNSPLH
NA	TRBV5-6	13	TRBJ1-2	ASSSLTNRARGYT
NA	TRBV25-1	13	TRBJ1-2	ASSDGDRGFYGYT
NA	TRBV10-3	16	TRBJ2-3	AISTVNAGGPGTDTQY
NA	TRBV28	14	TRBJ1-6	ASSRGLETYNSPLH
NA	TRBV27	14	TRBJ1-1	ASTMDRGDMNTEAF
NA	TRBV14	13	TRBJ1-2	ASSQEYRTVYGYT
once	TRBV5-3	13	TRBJ1-2	ARSRLQGAGAGYT
NA	TRBV5-6	13	TRBJ1-2	ASSKQLPSNYGYT
NA	TRBV6-5	11	TRBJ1-1	ASSYSKQAEAF
NA	TRBV5-1	17	TRBJ2-3	ASSLYPSGGPPGTDTQY
NA	TRBV5-6	10	TRBJ1-1	ASSIRDREAF
NA	TRBV7-9	14	TRBJ2-1	ASTLSGGLIYNEQF
once	TRBV4-3	15	TRBJ1-4	ASSPLQGTGGNEKLF
once	TRBV6-5	12	TRBJ2-7	ASSTSGGLREQY
few	TRBV6-6	14	TRBJ2-5	ARGDPGQGGLETQY
few	TRBV14	11	TRBJ1-1	ASSQAGNTEAF
NA	TRBV14	12	TRBJ2-4	ASSQDGRVNIQY
few	TRBV27	14	TRBJ2-1	ASSLRLAGGYNEQF
NA	TRBV5-1	13	TRBJ1-4	ASSSTGFANEKLF
NA	TRBV11-2	17	TRBJ1-2	ASSLHLRETGVTNYGYT
once	TRBV19	12	TRBJ1-2	ASSSGMAGYGYT
NA	TRBV5-1	16	TRBJ2-5	ASSHTGVVTSSQETQY
NA	TRBV10-2	15	TRBJ2-1	ASSEFGAWGPNYEQF
NA	TRBV6-1	10	TRBJ1-2	ASRCLDRVYT
NA	TRBV7-2	14	TRBJ2-7	ASSLSRSGGTYEQY
NA	TRBV2	14	TRBJ2-3	ASSEVAGIGTDTQY
NA	TRBV4-3	14	TRBJ1-1	ASSQDCASLNTEAF
NA	TRBV18	13	TRBJ1-2	ASSHGQGPNYGYT
NA	TRBV18	12	TRBJ2-7	ASSPLMGLGEQY
NA	TRBV25-1	12	TRBJ1-1	ASSELPDLTEAF
NA	TRBV7-2	11	TRBJ2-7	ASSSTGEGAQY